One and the same sample provided the 15 T cell receptor beta chains below, sequenced in a study of OX40 agonist ivuxolimab in advanced cancers. This table comes from immunoSEQ multiplex PCR, and its TCRdb copy is limited to in-frame clones, with some not included. The data contain about 69,000 clones, about 89% of them singletons. Here the sequenced sample was CD4+ or CD8+ T cells sorted from blood, taken in a trial of the OX40 agonist ivuxolimab. The receptors stem from an adult with an advanced solid tumor such as melanoma, head and neck, liver or kidney cancer.

The chain couples TRBV4-3 to TRBJ1-1; possibly TRBD1 for D (5 bases). Germline V gene sequence: CDR1 LGHNA, CDR2 YSLEER. V was trimmed by 4 bases and J by 7 bases, leaving 13 bases between them. This CDR3 spans 13 amino acids. CDR3 sequence: CASSPARGGEAFF. CDR3 sequence (DNA): TGCGCCAGCAGCCCAGCAAGGGGCGGTGAAGCTTTCTTT.

The chain couples TRBV9 to TRBJ1-4; the D gene is possibly TRBD1 (6 bases). V lost 6 bases, J lost 6 bases, and 15 bases lay in between. This CDR3 contains 14 residues. From germline, CDR1 is SGDLS and CDR2 YYNGEE. The CDR3 bases are TGTGCCAGCACAACAGGGATCCACCATGAAAAACTGTTTTTT. It yields the protein CASTTGIHHEKLFF.

This clone was counted a few times. V gene TRBV4-1 combines with J gene TRBJ2-3; D is ambiguous. This CDR3 region has 17 residues. The V and J ends lost 4 bases and 2 bases respectively, with 19 bases between them. Germline lookup yields CDR1 MGHRA and CDR2 YSYEKL. This CDR3 is CASSPVLLRPYTDTQYF. The CDR3 DNA follows: TGCGCCAGCAGCCCAGTCCTACTGCGACCGTACACAGATACGCAGTATTTT.

V gene TRBV7-2 combines with J gene TRBJ2-1; a weak D match, TRBD2 (5 bases). Per germline, CDR1 SGHTA and CDR2 FQGNSA. Trimming took 5 bases from V and 8 from J, leaving 19 bases between them. CDR3 length: 15 amino acids. The CDR3 loop is CASSLSFTSVHEQFF. Here the CDR3 DNA reads TGTGCCAGCAGCCTGTCCTTTACTAGTGTCCATGAGCAGTTCTTC.

The chain uses TRBV7-9 and TRBJ2-7; TRBD1 might be the D (6 bases). The germline gives CDR1 SEHNR, CDR2 FQNEAQ (reference sequence). V gave up 4 bases and J gave up 6 bases, with 10 bases separating them. The CDR3 covers 12 residues. The CDR3 bases are TGTGCCAGCAGCTCACAGGGAGCCGAGCAGTACTTC. Residues: CASSSQGAEQYF. Drawing the rest from reference TRBV7-9 and TRBJ2-7, the complete variable domain is DTGVSQNPRHKITKRGQNVTFRCDPISEHNRLYWYRQTLGQGPEFLTYFQNEAQLEKSRLLSDRFSAERPKGSFSTLEIQRTEQGDSAMYLCASSSQGAEQYFGPGTRLTVT.

The CDR3: CASSPGGLGEQFF. The CDR3 DNA reads as TGTGCCAGCAGCCCCGGGGGGTTGGGTGAGCAGTTCTTC. The chain recombines TRBV7-2 with TRBJ2-1; 7 bases agree with TRBD2. CDR1 and CDR2 (germline): SGHTA, FQGNSA. V was pared by 5 bases and J by 9 bases, with 7 bases of the junction left unmatched. The CDR3 runs to 13 residues.

V is TRBV28 and J is TRBJ1-5, with 7 bases matching TRBD1. V lost 10 bases and J lost 0; bases outside the gene matches: 18. This CDR3 has 18 amino acids. Germline V CDR1 and CDR2: MDHEN, SYDVKM. The DNA for the CDR3 is TGTGCCACCACCACTCTAGAGGGGGCATTTTATAGCAATCAGCCCCAGCATTTT. Translation gives CATTTLEGAFYSNQPQHF.

The chain carries TRBV10-1 and TRBJ2-3; TRBD2 matches 13 bases. This CDR3 spans 20 amino acids. In germline, CDR1 is WNHNN, CDR2 SYGVQD (reference sequence). V shed 6 bases and J 4 bases; nucleotides not matched to a gene: 19. CDR3 residues: CASRTRLPGLAGRGPDTQYF. In nucleotides, the CDR3 is TGCGCCAGCAGGACCCGACTACCGGGACTAGCGGGACGGGGTCCAGATACGCAGTATTTT.

The chain couples TRBV7-3 to TRBJ2-3; D remains ambiguous. The CDR3 consists of 15 residues. The germline CDR1 and CDR2 sequences are SGHTA and FQGTGA. Trimming pared 4 bases from V and 1 base from J, leaving 12 bases between. The CDR3 nucleotides are TGTGCCAGCAGCTCCCGTTCCCAGGGCACAGATACGCAGTATTTT. It is translated as CASSSRSQGTDTQYF.

CDR3 coding DNA: TGCGCCAGCAGCTTCTTACGGGAGGCATTAGGGAATGAGCAGTTCTTC. Protein sequence: CASSFLREALGNEQFF. V gene TRBV5-1 combines with J gene TRBJ2-1; 7 bases line up with TRBD2. From germline, CDR1 is SGHRS and CDR2 YFSETQ. The CDR3 totals 16 residues. V gave up 2 bases and J gave up 7 bases; unmatched junction bases: 12. Complete variable domain (other parts from reference TRBV5-1 and TRBJ2-1): KAGVTQTPRYLIKTRGQQVTLSCSPISGHRSVSWYQQTPGQGLQFLFEYFSETQRNKGNFPGRFSGRQFSNSRSEMNVSTLELGDSALYLCASSFLREALGNEQFFGPGTRLTVL.

The chain links TRBV28 to TRBJ2-7; 9 bases map to TRBD2. CDR1 is MDHEN and CDR2 is SYDVKM in the germline V gene. This CDR3 region has 16 residues. With V trimmed by 2 bases and J by 0 bases, 5 bases remained unmatched. DNA for the CDR3: TGTGCCAGCAGTTTACTCATAGCGGGAGCCTCCTACGAGCAGTACTTC. Amino acid sequence: CASSLLIAGASYEQYF. The full variable domain, completed using reference TRBV28 and TRBJ2-7, is DVKVTQSSRYLVKRTGEKVFLECVQDMDHENMFWYRQDPGLGLRLIYFSYDVKMKEKGDIPEGYSVSREKKERFSLILESASTNQTSMYLCASSLLIAGASYEQYFGPGTRLTVT.

This clone is a singleton in its sample. The gene calls are TRBV6-5 and TRBJ2-1, with 7 bases lining up with TRBD1. J was trimmed by 3 bases and V by 6 bases; bases with no gene match: 5. Looked up from germline, CDR1 is MNHEY and CDR2 is SVGAGI. The CDR3 sequence is 14 residues long. This CDR3 is CASSNRGIYNEQFF. The CDR3 DNA reads TGTGCCAGCAGCAACAGGGGAATCTACAATGAGCAGTTCTTC.

The chain joins TRBV2 to TRBJ2-7; TRBD1 agrees at 9 bases. CDR1 SNHLY and CDR2 FYNNEI come from the germline V gene. Trimming took 6 bases from V and 5 from J; bases not matched to a gene: 2. CDR3 length: 12 amino acids. CDR3 DNA sequence: TGTGCCAGCAGGGACAGGGGTGACGAGCAGTACTTC. This gives the protein CASRDRGDEQYF.

Comment on this clone: Germline and junction disagree at one end, which may indicate a read error. The rearrangement joins TRBV9 to TRBJ1-2; D call uncertain. The CDR3 sequence is 11 residues long. Germline V CDR1 and CDR2: SGDLS, YYNGEE. The CDR3 DNA sequence: TGTGCCAGCAGCGCTAATTATGGCTACACCTTC. This codes for CASSANYGYTF.

The gene calls are TRBV27 and TRBJ2-3; 14 nucleotides line up with TRBD2. Germline CDR1 is MNHEY and CDR2 is SMNVEV (reference sequence). Unmatched junction bases numbered 7, after V lost 6 bases and J lost 2 bases. The CDR3 has 17 amino acids. DNA of the CDR3: TGTGCCAGCAGCCTTGGACTAGCGGGAGGCCTCACAGATACGCAGTATTTT. This gives the protein CASSLGLAGGLTDTQYF.